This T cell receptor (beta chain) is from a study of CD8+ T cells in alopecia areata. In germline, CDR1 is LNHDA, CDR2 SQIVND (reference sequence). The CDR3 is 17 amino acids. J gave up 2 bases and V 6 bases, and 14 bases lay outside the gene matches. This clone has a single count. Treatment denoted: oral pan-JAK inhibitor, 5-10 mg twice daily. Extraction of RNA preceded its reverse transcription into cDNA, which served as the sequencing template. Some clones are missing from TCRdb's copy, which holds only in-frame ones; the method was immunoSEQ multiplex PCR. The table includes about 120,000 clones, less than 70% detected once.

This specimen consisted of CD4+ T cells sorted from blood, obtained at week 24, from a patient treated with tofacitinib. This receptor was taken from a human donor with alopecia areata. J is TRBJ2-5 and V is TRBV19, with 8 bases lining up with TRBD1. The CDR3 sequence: CASRAPRDRISQETQYF. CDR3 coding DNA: TGTGCCAGTAGGGCCCCCCGGGACAGGATATCGCAAGAGACCCAGTACTTC.